Listed here are 27 T cell receptor beta chains from one sample, sequenced in a study of T cells in localized non-small cell lung cancer. Here immunoSEQ multiplex PCR was the method, and the copy in TCRdb shows in-frame clones only, minus some. The data show 15,000 to 17,000 clones, over 75% seen once. The source material was peripheral blood mononuclear cells, sampled before any cancer treatment. These receptors originate from a male donor aged 60 or over with stage II lung adenocarcinoma.

V and J are TRBV19 and TRBJ2-2; no firm D call. This CDR3 is 13 amino acids long. Trimming cost V 1 base and J 7 bases, with 7 bases left between them. Per germline, CDR1 LNHDA and CDR2 SQIVND (reference sequence). The CDR3 bases are TGTGCCAGTAGTATAGGTAGTGGCGGGGAGCTGTTTTTT. It encodes CASSIGSGGELFF.

The chain is built from TRBV11-3 and TRBJ2-7; 10 nucleotides agree with TRBD1. CDR3 size: 14 residues. Germline trimming cut 3 bases from V and 4 bases from J; bases unmatched to any gene: 3. Germline CDR1 is SGHNT and CDR2 is YENEEA. This CDR3 reads CASSFDRGLYEQYF. Here the CDR3 DNA reads TGTGCCAGCAGCTTCGACAGGGGGCTGTACGAGCAGTACTTC.

This clone has only one observation. The chain couples TRBV7-9 to TRBJ1-2; D unclear. CDR3 length: 11 residues. The germline CDR1 and CDR2 sequences are SEHNR and FQNEAQ (reference sequence). The V and J ends lost 1 base and 8 bases respectively, with 5 bases between them. CDR3 region: CASSLGRGYTF. The CDR3 nucleotides read TGTGCCAGCAGCTTAGGCCGAGGCTACACCTTC.

The chain uses TRBV4-1 and TRBJ2-3; D is possibly TRBD2 (6 bases). Trimming left V 1 base short and J 3 bases short, with 14 bases between. The CDR3 sequence is 16 residues long. Germline V gene lookup returns CDR1 MGHRA and CDR2 YSYEKL. The CDR3 loop is CASSQGRGLGTDTQYF. CDR3 DNA: TGCGCCAGCAGCCAAGGGAGGGGATTGGGGACAGATACGCAGTATTTT.

The chain uses TRBV19 and TRBJ1-1; TRBD1 agrees at 7 bases. CDR3 length: 15 amino acids. V dropped 8 bases and J dropped 1; count of bases not matched to a gene: 10. In germline, CDR1 is LNHDA, CDR2 SQIVND (reference sequence). The DNA of the CDR3 is TGTGCCAGTTCTCCTTCGGGGACAGCGAACACTGAAGCTTTCTTT. Translating gives CASSPSGTANTEAFF.

The chain links TRBV7-9 to TRBJ2-1; D unclear. Trimming pared 3 bases from V and 11 bases from J, leaving 8 bases between. Per germline, CDR1 SEHNR and CDR2 FQNEAQ (reference sequence). This CDR3 has 11 residues. CDR3 amino acids: CASSLPPQQFF. In DNA, the CDR3 is TGTGCCAGCAGCTTGCCTCCCCAGCAGTTCTTC.

V and J are TRBV6-1 and TRBJ1-5; D unresolved. Trimming took 2 bases from V and 4 from J, leaving 15 bases between them. From germline, CDR1 is MNHNS and CDR2 SASEGT. The CDR3 length is 16 residues. DNA for the CDR3: TGTGCCAGCAGTGAACTGAGGAGGACTGGAAATCAGCCCCAGCATTTT. Translation gives CASSELRRTGNQPQHF.

Only a few counts were recorded for this clone. The V and J genes are TRBV28 and TRBJ2-7; TRBD2 aligns across 9 bases. The CDR3 spans 16 residues. Germline lookup yields CDR1 MDHEN and CDR2 SYDVKM. Losses at the gene ends were 3 bases for V and 0 bases for J; bases not matched to a gene: 6. DNA for the CDR3: TGTGCCAGCAGTTTCCGCACTAGCGGGCCCTCCTACGAGCAGTACTTC. As protein: CASSFRTSGPSYEQYF.

The CDR3 spells CASSPIAGGGFF. In DNA, the CDR3 is TGTGCCAGCAGTCCTATAGCGGGAGGAGGGTTCTTC. The chain employs TRBV14 and TRBJ2-1; 10 bases are shared with TRBD2. The V and J ends lost 6 bases and 15 bases, in that order; junction bases with no gene match: 8. The CDR3 has 12 amino acids. Germline CDR1 is SGHDN and CDR2 is FVKESK.

This clone was seen just once. V usage is TRBV15 and J usage is TRBJ2-1; possibly TRBD1 for D (6 bases). V lost 0 bases and J 8 bases, leaving 11 bases between the germline ends. The germline gives CDR1 LNHNV, CDR2 YYDKDF (reference sequence). The CDR3 has 14 residues. The CDR3 protein is CATSREGGNDEQFF. CDR3 bases: TGTGCCACCAGCAGAGAAGGGGGAAACGATGAGCAGTTCTTC.

The chain is built from TRBV2 and TRBJ1-1; 8 bases are a match to TRBD1. CDR1 is SNHLY and CDR2 is FYNNEI in the germline V gene. This CDR3 spans 13 amino acids. The junction had 1 base not matched to a gene; V was cut back by 7 bases and J by 0 bases. CDR3 sequence (DNA): TGTGCCAGCACGGGACAGGTGAACACTGAAGCTTTCTTT. It encodes CASTGQVNTEAFF. The full variable domain, in which reference TRBV2 and TRBJ1-1 provide the parts outside the CDR3, is EPEVTQTPSHQVTQMGQEVILRCVPISNHLYFYWYRQILGQKVEFLVSFYNNEISEKSEIFDDQFSVERPDGSNFTLKIRSTKLEDSAMYFCASTGQVNTEAFFGQGTRLTVV.

V and J are TRBV29-1 and TRBJ1-2, with no clear D. The CDR3 is 12 residues long. Trimming removed 7 bases from V and 8 bases from J, with 17 bases in between. CDR1 is SQVTM, CDR2 ANQGSEA, per germline. CDR3 amino acids: CSAERGFLGYTF. The CDR3 nucleotides are TGCAGCGCCGAACGCGGATTCTTGGGCTACACCTTC. The variable domain in full, with the rest retrieved from reference TRBV29-1 and TRBJ1-2, is SAVISQKPSRDICQRGTSLTIQCQVDSQVTMMFWYRQQPGQSLTLIATANQGSEATYESGFVIDKFPISRPNLTFSTLTVSNMSPEDSSIYLCSAERGFLGYTFGSGTRLTVV.

This clone was picked up one time. The V and J genes are TRBV28 and TRBJ2-7, with 9 bases aligning to TRBD1. Germline assignment: CDR1 MDHEN and CDR2 SYDVKM. The CDR3 spans 15 residues. V lost 6 bases to trimming and J lost 4 bases; unmatched junction nucleotides: 10. In DNA, the CDR3 is TGTGCCAGCAGCCCTCTTACAGGGGGCAAGTACGAGCAGTACTTC. Translating it yields CASSPLTGGKYEQYF.

The chain links TRBV5-1 to TRBJ1-3; D gene ambiguous. V was trimmed by 0 bases and J by 5 bases, leaving 12 bases between them. This CDR3 contains 15 residues. Germline assignment: CDR1 SGHRS and CDR2 YFSETQ. The CDR3, as DNA: TGCGCCAGCAGCTTGGATTCGGATGAGCGAAACACCATATATTTT. Protein product: CASSLDSDERNTIYF.

The chain uses TRBV6-1 and TRBJ1-1, with D possibly matching TRBD1 (6 bases). Germline assignment: CDR1 MNHNS and CDR2 SASEGT. The V end was cut by 7 bases, the J end by 3 bases, with 15 bases between. The CDR3 runs to 14 residues. CDR3: CASKRQEWDTEAFF. The CDR3 bases are TGTGCCAGCAAGAGACAGGAGTGGGACACTGAAGCTTTCTTT.

In its sample, this clone was seen once. The J gene is TRBJ1-1, the V gene TRBV2; D is uncertain. The CDR3 is 14 amino acids. Deletions cut 1 base from V and 6 bases from J, with 12 bases between. CDR1 and CDR2 from the germline V gene are SNHLY and FYNNEI. The CDR3 DNA follows: TGTGCCAGCAGTGAAGGGGTACAAGCACCTGAAGCTTTCTTT. As protein: CASSEGVQAPEAFF.

The rearrangement links TRBV28 to TRBJ2-7; no clear D gene. There are 10 residues in the CDR3. The germline V gene encodes CDR1 MDHEN and CDR2 SYDVKM. V gave up 6 bases and J gave up 4 bases, with 4 bases separating them. CDR3 coding DNA: TGTGCCAGCAGGCGATACGAGCAGTACTTC. This gives the protein CASRRYEQYF. Supplemented by reference TRBV28 and TRBJ2-7, the full variable domain reads DVKVTQSSRYLVKRTGEKVFLECVQDMDHENMFWYRQDPGLGLRLIYFSYDVKMKEKGDIPEGYSVSREKKERFSLILESASTNQTSMYLCASRRYEQYFGPGTRLTVT.

The chain is built from TRBV21-1 and TRBJ1-4; no DNA check was done on the table's D call, TRBD1. TRBV21-1 is recorded as a pseudogene. This CDR3 comprises 16 residues. CDR3 DNA sequence: TGTGCCAGCAGCAAAGTAAGCAGGGCGGCCAATGAAAAACTGTTTTTT. As protein: CASSKVSRAANEKLFF.

The V and J genes are TRBV28 and TRBJ2-7; 10 nucleotides agree with TRBD1. V shed 9 bases, J shed 2 bases, and the junction held 13 bases outside the gene matches. This CDR3 spans 16 amino acids. Germline loops: CDR1 MDHEN, CDR2 SYDVKM. DNA for the CDR3: TGTGCCAGTATCCCTCCCCCCGGACAGGGGGCCTACGAGCAGTACTTC. It encodes CASIPPPGQGAYEQYF.

This chain connects TRBV19 to TRBJ1-5; 8 bases map to TRBD1. The CDR3 sequence is 14 residues long. CDR1 LNHDA and CDR2 SQIVND come from the germline V gene (reference sequence). The trim removed 5 bases at V and 7 bases at J, leaving 7 bases unmatched. CDR3 sequence reads: CASSPGTGRQPQHF. DNA of the CDR3: TGTGCCAGTAGTCCCGGGACAGGTAGGCAGCCCCAGCATTTT.

Here the CDR3 DNA reads TGTGCCAGCAGCCCAGGGGGCGGCGGTCGTTACGAGCAGTACTTC. It is translated as CASSPGGGGRYEQYF. The rearrangement joins TRBV5-4 to TRBJ2-7; 8 bases are shared with TRBD1. There are 15 residues in the CDR3. V was clipped by 4 bases and J by 4 bases; unmatched bases: 10. Germline CDR1 is SGHNT and CDR2 is YYREEE (reference sequence).

This clone appeared a few times. The chain has TRBV29-1 and TRBJ1-1; the D is unclear. Germline V CDR1 and CDR2: SQVTM, ANQGSEA. With 7 bases removed from V and 9 bases from J, the gap between germline ends came to 15 bases. The CDR3 extends over 11 amino acids. The CDR3 nucleotides are TGCAGCGCCCTAATGAGACGTAAAGCTTTCTTT. It encodes CSALMRRKAFF.

The chain couples TRBV18 to TRBJ1-1; D gene ambiguous. Germline loops: CDR1 KGHSH, CDR2 LQKENI. This CDR3 comprises 13 residues. V lost 2 bases and J lost 5, with 9 bases in between. In DNA, the CDR3 is TGTGCCAGCTCACCAGTTGCCGGTACTGAAGCTTTCTTT. It translates to CASSPVAGTEAFF.

The chain uses TRBV7-9 and TRBJ2-7; D ambiguous. CDR3 size: 11 residues. CDR1 is SEHNR and CDR2 is FQNEAQ in the germline V gene (reference sequence). V lost 5 bases, J lost 7 bases, and 9 bases lay in between. The CDR3 spells CASSPVGEQYF. Written as DNA, the CDR3 is TGTGCCAGCAGCCCTGTTGGGGAGCAGTACTTC.

The chain combines TRBV7-9 with TRBJ2-3; the match to TRBD2 covers 7 bases. V lost 1 base to trimming and J lost 5 bases; unmatched junction nucleotides: 9. The length of the CDR3 is 16 residues. Germline V gives CDR1 SEHNR, CDR2 FQNEAQ (reference sequence). The CDR3 coding sequence is TGTGCCAGCAGCTTAGTTCCTAGCGGCGAGCGAGATACGCAGTATTTT. Translation: CASSLVPSGERDTQYF.

This clone has just one count. The chain combines TRBV5-1 with TRBJ1-5; D uncertain. The CDR3 is 15 residues long. V shed 1 base and J shed 5 bases, with 13 bases lying between them. Germline loops: CDR1 SGHRS, CDR2 YFSETQ. Here the CDR3 reads CASSLKGQEDQPQHF. CDR3 DNA sequence: TGCGCCAGCAGCTTGAAGGGTCAGGAGGATCAGCCCCAGCATTTT.

This clone was observed a single time. The chain employs TRBV28 and TRBJ1-5; TRBD1 is a possible D gene (5 bases). V dropped 3 bases and J dropped 8 bases, with 17 bases sitting between them. This CDR3 comprises 15 residues. CDR1 MDHEN and CDR2 SYDVKM come from the germline V gene. CDR3: CASSLEPGDWEPQHF. In DNA form, the CDR3 reads TGTGCCAGCAGTTTGGAGCCGGGGGATTGGGAGCCCCAGCATTTT.